The text below deals with one T cell receptor beta chain. What it recognizes is unknown. The CDR3 runs to 13 residues. In germline, CDR1 is SGHRS, CDR2 YFSETQ. Trimming removed 3 bases at V and 7 bases at J, with 11 bases between. Sequenced by immunoSEQ multiplex PCR; TCRdb stores in-frame clones only, minus some. The sample records just under 150,000 clones, around nine tenths being singletons. Time point given: blood 4 weeks post-SBRT, at nephrectomy. Treatment noted: 15 Gy SBRT to primary tumor, nephrectomy 4 weeks later. Nephrectomy followed 15 Gy stereotactic body radiation by 4 weeks. The data were obtained in a study of radiation and T cells in renal cell carcinoma. Regarding the study as a whole: No pretreatment tumor biopsies were available for baseline clonotypes. In blood, top tumor clones expanded by 2 weeks, shrinking by 4.

This sequence joins TRBV5-1 and TRBJ2-1, with D perhaps matching TRBD2 (6 bases). The clonotype comes from a woman aged 50 to 60 with renal cell carcinoma. The specimen was blood, collected from a patient whose treatment included radiotherapy and nephrectomy. The CDR3 DNA is TGCGCCAGCAGCTGGGGGACTGGGAATGAGCAGTTCTTC. It is translated as CASSWGTGNEQFF.